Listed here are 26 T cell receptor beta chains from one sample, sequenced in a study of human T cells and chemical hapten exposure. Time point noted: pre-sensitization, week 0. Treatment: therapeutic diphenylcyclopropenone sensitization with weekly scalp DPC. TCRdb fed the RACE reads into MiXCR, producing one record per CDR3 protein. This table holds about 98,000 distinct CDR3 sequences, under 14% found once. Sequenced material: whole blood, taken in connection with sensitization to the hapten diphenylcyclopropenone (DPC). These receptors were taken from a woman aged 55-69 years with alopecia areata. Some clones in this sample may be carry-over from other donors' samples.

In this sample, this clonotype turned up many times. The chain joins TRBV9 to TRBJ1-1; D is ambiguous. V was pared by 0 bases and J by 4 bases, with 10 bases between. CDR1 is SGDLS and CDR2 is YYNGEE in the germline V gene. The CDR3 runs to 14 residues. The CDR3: CASSVGPAGTEAFF. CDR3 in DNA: TGTGCCAGCAGCGTAGGCCCCGCCGGCACTGAAGCTTTCTTT.

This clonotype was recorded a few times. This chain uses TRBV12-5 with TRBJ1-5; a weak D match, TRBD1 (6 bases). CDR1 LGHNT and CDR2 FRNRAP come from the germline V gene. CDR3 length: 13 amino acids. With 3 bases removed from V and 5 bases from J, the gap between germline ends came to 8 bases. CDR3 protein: CASGFAGDQPQHF. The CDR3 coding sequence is TGTGCTAGTGGTTTCGCAGGGGATCAGCCCCAGCATTTT.

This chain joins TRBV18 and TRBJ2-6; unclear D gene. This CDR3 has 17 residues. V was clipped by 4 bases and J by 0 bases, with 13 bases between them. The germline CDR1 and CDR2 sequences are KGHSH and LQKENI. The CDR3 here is CASSLFESSSGANVLTF. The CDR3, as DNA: TGTGCCAGCTCACTGTTCGAGTCGAGCTCTGGGGCCAACGTCCTGACTTTC.

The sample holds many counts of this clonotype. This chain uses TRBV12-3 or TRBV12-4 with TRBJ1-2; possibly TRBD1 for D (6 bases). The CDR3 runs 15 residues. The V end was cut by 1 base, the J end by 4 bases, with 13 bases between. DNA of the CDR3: TGTGCCAGCAGTTTAGGCCAGGGGAATTTCTATGGCTACACCTTC. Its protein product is CASSLGQGNFYGYTF.

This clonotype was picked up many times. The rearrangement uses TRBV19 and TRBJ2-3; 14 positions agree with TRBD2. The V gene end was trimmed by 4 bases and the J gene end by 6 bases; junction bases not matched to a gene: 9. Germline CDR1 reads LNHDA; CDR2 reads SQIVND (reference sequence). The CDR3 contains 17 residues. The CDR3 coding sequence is TGTGCCAGTAGTAACCGGGGACTAGCGGGGGCGGCGGATACGCAGTATTTT. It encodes CASSNRGLAGAADTQYF.

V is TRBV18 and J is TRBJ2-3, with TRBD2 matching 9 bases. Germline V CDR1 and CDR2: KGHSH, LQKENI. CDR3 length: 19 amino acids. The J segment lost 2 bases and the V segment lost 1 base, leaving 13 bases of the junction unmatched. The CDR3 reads CASSPRMLAGDKHTDTQYF. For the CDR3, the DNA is TGTGCCAGCTCACCACGTATGTTAGCGGGGGACAAACACACAGATACGCAGTATTTT.

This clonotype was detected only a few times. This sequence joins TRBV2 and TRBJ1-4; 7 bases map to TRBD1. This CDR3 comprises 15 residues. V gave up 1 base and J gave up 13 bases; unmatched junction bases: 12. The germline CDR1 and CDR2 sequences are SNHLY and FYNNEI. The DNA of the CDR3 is TGTGCCAGCAGTGAAGTCTGGACAGGTTCGTGGGGACTGTTTTTT. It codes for CASSEVWTGSWGLFF.

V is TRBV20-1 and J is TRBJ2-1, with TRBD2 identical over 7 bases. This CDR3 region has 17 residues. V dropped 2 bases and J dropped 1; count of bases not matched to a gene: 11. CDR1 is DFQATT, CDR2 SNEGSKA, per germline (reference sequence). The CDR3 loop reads CSARSMGLAASYNEQFF. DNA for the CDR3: TGCAGTGCTAGATCCATGGGGCTAGCGGCATCCTACAATGAGCAGTTCTTC.

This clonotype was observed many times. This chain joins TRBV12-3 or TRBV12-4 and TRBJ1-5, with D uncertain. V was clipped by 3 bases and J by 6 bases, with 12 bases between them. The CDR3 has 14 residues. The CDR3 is CASSFGEVSQPQHF. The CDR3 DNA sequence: TGTGCCAGCAGTTTCGGCGAAGTTAGTCAGCCCCAGCATTTT.

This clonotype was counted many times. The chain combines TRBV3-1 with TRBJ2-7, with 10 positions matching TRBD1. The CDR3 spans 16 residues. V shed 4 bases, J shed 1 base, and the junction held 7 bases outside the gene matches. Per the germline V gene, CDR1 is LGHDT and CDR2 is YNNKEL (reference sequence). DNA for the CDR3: TGTGCCAGCAGCCGAGCCGGACAGGGGGGTTCCTACGAGCAGTACTTC. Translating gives CASSRAGQGGSYEQYF.

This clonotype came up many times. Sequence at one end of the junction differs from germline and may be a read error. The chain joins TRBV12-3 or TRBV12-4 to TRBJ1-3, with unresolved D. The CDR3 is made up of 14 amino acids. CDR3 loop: CASSLGASENTIYF. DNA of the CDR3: TGTGCCAGCAGTTTAGGCGCCTCTGAAAACACCATATATTTT.

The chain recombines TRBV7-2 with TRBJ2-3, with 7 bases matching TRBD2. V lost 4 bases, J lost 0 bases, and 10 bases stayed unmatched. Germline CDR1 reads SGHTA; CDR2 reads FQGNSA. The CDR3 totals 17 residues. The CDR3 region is CASSSQRGRGSTDTQYF. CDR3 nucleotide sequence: TGTGCCAGCAGCTCCCAGCGCGGGCGGGGGAGCACAGATACGCAGTATTTT.

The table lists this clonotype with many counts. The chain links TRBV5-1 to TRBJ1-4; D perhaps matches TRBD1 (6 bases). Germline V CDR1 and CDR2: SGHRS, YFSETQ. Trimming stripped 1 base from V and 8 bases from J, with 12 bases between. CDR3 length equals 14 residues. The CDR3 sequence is CASSLQGNMEKLFF. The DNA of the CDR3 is TGCGCCAGCAGCTTGCAGGGGAACATGGAAAAACTGTTTTTT.

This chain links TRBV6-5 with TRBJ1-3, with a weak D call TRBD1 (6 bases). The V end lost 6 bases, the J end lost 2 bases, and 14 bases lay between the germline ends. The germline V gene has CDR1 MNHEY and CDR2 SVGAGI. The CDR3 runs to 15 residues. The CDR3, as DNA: TGTGCCAGCAGGGCGGCGGCAGGGGCTGGAAACACCATATATTTT. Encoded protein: CASRAAAGAGNTIYF.

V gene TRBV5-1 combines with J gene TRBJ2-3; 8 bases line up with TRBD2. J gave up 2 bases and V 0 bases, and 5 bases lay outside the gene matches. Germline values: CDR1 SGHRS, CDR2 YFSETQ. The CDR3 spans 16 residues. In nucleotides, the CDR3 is TGCGCCAGCAGCTTGGGCGGGACTAGGTACACAGATACGCAGTATTTT. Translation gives CASSLGGTRYTDTQYF.

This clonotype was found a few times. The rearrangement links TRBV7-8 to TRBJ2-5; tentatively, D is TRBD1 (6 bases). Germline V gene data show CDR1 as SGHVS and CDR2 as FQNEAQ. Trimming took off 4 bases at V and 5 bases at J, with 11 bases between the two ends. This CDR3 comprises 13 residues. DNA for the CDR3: TGTGCCAGCAGCTCCAGGGACATGGAGACCCAGTACTTC. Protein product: CASSSRDMETQYF.

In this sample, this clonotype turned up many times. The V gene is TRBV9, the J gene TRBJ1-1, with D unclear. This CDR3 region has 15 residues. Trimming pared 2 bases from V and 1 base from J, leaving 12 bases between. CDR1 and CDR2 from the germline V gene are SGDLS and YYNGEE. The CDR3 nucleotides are TGTGCCAGCAGCGTCAAACCCCTCGGGAACACTGAAGCTTTCTTT. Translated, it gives CASSVKPLGNTEAFF. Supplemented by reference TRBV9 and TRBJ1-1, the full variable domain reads DSGVTQTPKHLITATGQRVTLRCSPRSGDLSVYWYQQSLDQGLQFLIQYYNGEERAKGNILERFSAQQFPDLHSELNLSSLELGDSALYFCASSVKPLGNTEAFFGQGTRLTVV.

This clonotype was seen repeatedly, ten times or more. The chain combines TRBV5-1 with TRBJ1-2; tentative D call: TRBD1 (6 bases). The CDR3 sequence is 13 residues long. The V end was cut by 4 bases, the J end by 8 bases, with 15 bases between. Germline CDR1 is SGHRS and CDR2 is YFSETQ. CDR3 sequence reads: CASSGGAGEGYTF. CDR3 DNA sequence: TGCGCCAGCAGCGGGGGTGCAGGGGAAGGCTACACCTTC.

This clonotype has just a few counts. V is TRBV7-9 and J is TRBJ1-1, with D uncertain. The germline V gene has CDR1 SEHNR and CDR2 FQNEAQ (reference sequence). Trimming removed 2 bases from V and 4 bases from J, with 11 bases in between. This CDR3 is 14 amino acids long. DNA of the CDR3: TGTGCCAGCAGCTTATACCCGGGTGGCACTGAAGCTTTCTTT. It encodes CASSLYPGGTEAFF.

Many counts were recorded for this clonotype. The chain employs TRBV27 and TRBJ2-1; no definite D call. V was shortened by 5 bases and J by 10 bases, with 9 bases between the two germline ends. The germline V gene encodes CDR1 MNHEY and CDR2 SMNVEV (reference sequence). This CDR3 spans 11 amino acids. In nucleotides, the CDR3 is TGTGCCAGCAGTGGTTTGGGGGAGCAGTTCTTC. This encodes CASSGLGEQFF.

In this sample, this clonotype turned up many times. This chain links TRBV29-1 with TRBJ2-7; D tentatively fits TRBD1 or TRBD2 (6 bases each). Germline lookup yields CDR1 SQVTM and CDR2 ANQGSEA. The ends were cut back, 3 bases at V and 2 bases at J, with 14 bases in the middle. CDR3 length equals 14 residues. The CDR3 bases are TGCAGCGTTGACTCCAGGGGAGGCCCCTACGAGCAGTACTTC. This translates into CSVDSRGGPYEQYF.

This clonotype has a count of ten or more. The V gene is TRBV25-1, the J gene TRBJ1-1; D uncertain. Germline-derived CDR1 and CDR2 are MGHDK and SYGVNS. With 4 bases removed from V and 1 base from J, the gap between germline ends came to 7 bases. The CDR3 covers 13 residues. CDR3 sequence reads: CASSVARNTEAFF. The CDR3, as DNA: TGTGCCAGCAGTGTAGCCCGGAACACTGAAGCTTTCTTT.

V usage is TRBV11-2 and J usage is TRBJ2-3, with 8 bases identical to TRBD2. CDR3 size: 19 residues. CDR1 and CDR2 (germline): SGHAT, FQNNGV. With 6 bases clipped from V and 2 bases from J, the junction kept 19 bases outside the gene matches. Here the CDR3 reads CASRRTGGASIWATDTQYF. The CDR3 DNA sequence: TGTGCCAGCAGGCGTACGGGGGGGGCCTCGATATGGGCCACAGATACGCAGTATTTT.

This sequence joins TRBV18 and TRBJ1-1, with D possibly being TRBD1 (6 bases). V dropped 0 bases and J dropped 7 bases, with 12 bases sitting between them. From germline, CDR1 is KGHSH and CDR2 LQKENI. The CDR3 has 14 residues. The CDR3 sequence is CASSPPSRDIEAFF. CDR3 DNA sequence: TGTGCCAGCTCACCACCATCCCGGGACATTGAAGCTTTCTTT.

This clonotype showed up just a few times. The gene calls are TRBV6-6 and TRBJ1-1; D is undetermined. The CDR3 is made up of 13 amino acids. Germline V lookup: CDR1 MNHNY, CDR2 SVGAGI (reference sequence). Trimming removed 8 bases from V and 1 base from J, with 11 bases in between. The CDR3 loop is CASGQSRNTEAFF. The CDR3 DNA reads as TGTGCCAGCGGCCAGAGCAGGAACACTGAAGCTTTCTTT.

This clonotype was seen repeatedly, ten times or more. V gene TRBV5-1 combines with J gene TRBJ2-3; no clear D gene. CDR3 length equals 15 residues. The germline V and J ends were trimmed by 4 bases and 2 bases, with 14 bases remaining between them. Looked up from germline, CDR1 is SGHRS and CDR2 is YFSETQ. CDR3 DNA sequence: TGCGCCAGCAGCATGGGTCGCGGTCCCACAGATACGCAGTATTTT. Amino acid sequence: CASSMGRGPTDTQYF.